This T cell receptor beta chain stems from a study of T cell responses to AZD1222 COVID-19 vaccine. V gave up 3 bases and J gave up 3 bases; unmatched junction bases: 2. CDR3 length: 15 residues. CDR1 SGHVS and CDR2 FQNEAQ come from the germline V gene. Broader study findings: The study reported that nearly half of spike-specific TCRs target unmutated variant regions. Donors were chiefly white British, with a greater number of females, and clonal diversity was perhaps underestimated.

About this clone: Its target is not known. This sample includes further DNA sequences coding for the same CDR3.

This table comes from immunoSEQ multiplex PCR, and its TCRdb copy is limited to in-frame clones, with some not included. Of some 110,000 clones in the sample, about four fifths are singletons; the top ten hold roughly 10%. Source: peripheral blood, taken on day 0 of AZD1222 vaccination. This receptor was identified in an adult in good health. The chain recombines TRBV7-8 with TRBJ2-3; 11 bases are shared with TRBD2. This CDR3 reads CASSLASGRTDTQYF. The CDR3 DNA is TGTGCCAGCAGCTTGGCTAGCGGGAGGACAGATACGCAGTATTTT.